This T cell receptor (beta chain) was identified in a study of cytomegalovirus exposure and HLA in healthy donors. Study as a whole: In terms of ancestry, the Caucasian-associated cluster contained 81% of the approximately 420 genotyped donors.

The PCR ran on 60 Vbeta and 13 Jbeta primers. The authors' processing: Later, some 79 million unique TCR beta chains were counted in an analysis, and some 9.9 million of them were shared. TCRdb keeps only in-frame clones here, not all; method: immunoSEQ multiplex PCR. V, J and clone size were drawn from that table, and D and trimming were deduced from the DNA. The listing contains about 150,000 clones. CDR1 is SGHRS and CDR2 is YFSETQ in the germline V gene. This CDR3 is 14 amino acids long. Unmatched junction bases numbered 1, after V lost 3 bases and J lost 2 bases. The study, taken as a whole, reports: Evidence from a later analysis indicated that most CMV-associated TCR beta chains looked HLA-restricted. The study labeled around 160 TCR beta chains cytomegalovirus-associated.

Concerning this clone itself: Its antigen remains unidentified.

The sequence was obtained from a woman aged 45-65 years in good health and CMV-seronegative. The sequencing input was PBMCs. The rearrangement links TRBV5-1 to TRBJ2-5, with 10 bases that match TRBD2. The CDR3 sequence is CASSWTSGQETQYF. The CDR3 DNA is TGCGCCAGCAGCTGGACTAGCGGACAAGAGACCCAGTACTTC.